This TCR beta chain comes out of a study of blood T cell repertoires in COVID-19. CDR1 and CDR2 from the germline V gene are MGHRA and YSYEKL. This CDR3 has 16 residues. Trimming at V came to 4 bases and at J to 8 bases, leaving 7 bases not matched to a gene. The table came from immunoSEQ multiplex PCR; TCRdb's copy has only in-frame clones and leaves some out. The table lists some 100,000 clones, 88% of them singletons. The chain couples TRBV4-1 to TRBJ2-1, with 14 bases matching TRBD2. Sequenced: peripheral blood. This TCR was sampled from a woman of 80 years or more with active COVID-19. As DNA, the CDR3 is TGCGCCAGCAGCCCAACGGGACTAGCGGGAGATGATGAGCAGTTCTTC. Amino acid sequence: CASSPTGLAGDDEQFF.